Many counts were recorded for the clone carrying this T cell receptor (beta chain). Sample time point: longitudinal time-point 2. Every sequencing run returned over 170 million TCR-beta sequences, which were derived from 15-18 subjects. TCRdb called the 5' RACE reads again in MiXCR, with one record for every CDR3 protein. This table has some 60,000 distinct CDR3 sequences, roughly 9.7% appearing once. The data originate from a study of neurological immune-mediated disorders. Germline CDR1 and CDR2: SEHNR and FQNEAQ (reference sequence). The V end was cut by 0 bases, the J end by 5 bases, with 7 bases between. The CDR3 sequence is 13 residues long.

The sample comprised PBMCs. This TCR was recovered from a man under 40 in good health. The chain uses TRBV7-9 and TRBJ1-1; D gene unclear. This CDR3 reads CASSLAGLTEAFF. In nucleotides, the CDR3 is TGTGCCAGCAGCTTAGCGGGGTTGACTGAAGCTTTCTTT.